The 3 T cell receptor beta chains given below trace back to one sample, sequenced in a study of T cell repertoires in cytomegalovirus infection (dated by TCRdb to between 2018 and 2021). In light of the paper, this sample's treatment or condition label describes: in vitro stimulation with specific CMV peptide epitopes to enrich CMV-specific T cells. These receptors are not linked to any known antigen. The sample was run on an Illumina HiSeq 1500. In TCRdb, the public reads were trimmed at Q25 with fastp and aligned with MiXCR, with productive beta chains retained. A single entry per CDR3 protein holds the most common genes and DNA from its merged rows. The sample profile shows around 77,000 distinct CDR3 sequences; approximately 20% of them were found once. Roughly two thirds of the sample is in the top ten clones. The sample here was CD8+ T cells from cultured PBMCs, taken from culture after CMV antigen stimulation. These receptor sequences come from a human donor in good health (CMV status not recorded). Some clones in this sample may be carry-over from other donors' samples.

This clonotype was picked up a small number of times. The V call is TRBV12-3 or TRBV12-4, the J call TRBJ1-1; the D gene is possibly TRBD1 (6 bases). This CDR3 has 13 residues. Trimming removed 4 bases at V and 5 bases at J, with 11 bases between. CDR3 bases: TGTGCCAGCAGTTCCGGGGGCGGGACTGAAGCTTTCTTT. It specifies CASSSGGGTEAFF.

The chain recombines TRBV28 with TRBJ1-2, with D unresolved. CDR1 and CDR2 from the germline V gene are MDHEN and SYDVKM. V shed 3 bases and J shed 4 bases, with 12 bases lying between them. This CDR3 has 14 amino acids. Here the CDR3 DNA reads TGTGCCAGCAGTTTGGGCGAGGCTCTCTATGGCTACACCTTC. Encoded protein: CASSLGEALYGYTF.

The gene calls are TRBV4-3 and TRBJ2-2, with D tentatively TRBD2 (7 bases). Germline CDR1 reads LGHNA; CDR2 reads YSLEER. Trimming left V 0 bases short and J 4 bases short, with 12 bases between. The CDR3 spans 16 residues. DNA for the CDR3: TGCGCCAGCAGCCAAGATTACGGGGGGCCCACCGGGGAGCTGTTTTTT. This encodes CASSQDYGGPTGELFF.